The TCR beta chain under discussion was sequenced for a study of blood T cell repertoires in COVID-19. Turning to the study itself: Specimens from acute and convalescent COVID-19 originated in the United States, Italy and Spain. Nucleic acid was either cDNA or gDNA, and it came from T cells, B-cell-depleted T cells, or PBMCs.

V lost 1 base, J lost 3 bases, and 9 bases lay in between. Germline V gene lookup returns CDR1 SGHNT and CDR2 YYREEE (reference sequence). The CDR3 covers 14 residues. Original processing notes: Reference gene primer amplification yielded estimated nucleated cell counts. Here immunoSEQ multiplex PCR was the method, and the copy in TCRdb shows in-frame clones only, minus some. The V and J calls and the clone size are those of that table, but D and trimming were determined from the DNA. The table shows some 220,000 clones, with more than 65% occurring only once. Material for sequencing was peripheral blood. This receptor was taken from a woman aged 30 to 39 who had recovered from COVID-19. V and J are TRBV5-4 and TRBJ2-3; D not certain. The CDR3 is CASSLPRTTDTQYF. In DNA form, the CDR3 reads TGTGCCAGCAGCTTGCCCCGAACAACAGATACGCAGTATTTT. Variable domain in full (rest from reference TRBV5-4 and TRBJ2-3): ETGVTQSPTHLIKTRGQQVTLRCSSQSGHNTVSWYQQALGQGPQFIFQYYREEENGRGNFPPRFSGLQFPNYSSELNVNALELDDSALYLCASSLPRTTDTQYFGPGTRLTVL.